A selection of T cell receptor beta chains follows, all from one sample in a study of cytotoxic CD8 clonotypes in ibrutinib-treated CLL. The protocol was immunoSEQ multiplex PCR, while the TCRdb copy is restricted to in-frame clones and leaves out a portion. The sample contains approximately 330,000 clones, around four fifths of which appear only once. The sequencing used PBMCs, collected before ibrutinib treatment. These receptors all stem from a human donor with chronic lymphocytic leukemia. The conserved cysteine and the conserved F or W are not part of the CDR3 here. The order of the fields is V gene, J gene, CDR3 protein.

TRBV7-9	TRBJ2-5	ASSLVAGGGTQY
TRBV6-1	TRBJ1-4	ASSEIVLRLDEKLF
TRBV27	TRBJ1-5	ASMGTHQPQH
TRBV5-1	TRBJ2-7	ASSYPGQGYEQY
TRBV28	TRBJ1-2	ASSPRQVYGYT
TRBV5-1	TRBJ2-6	ASSPEQGAFVFGANVLT
TRBV5-1	TRBJ1-4	ASRKTDRNEKLF
TRBV30	TRBJ1-4	AWVRNEKLF
TRBV29-1	TRBJ1-1	SVWDIWMRVTEAF
TRBV18	TRBJ2-7	ASSPGRDSYEQY